Presented here are 29 T cell receptor beta chains from one specimen sequenced in a study of prognosis after radiotherapy for stage I lung cancer. The TCR beta CDR3 region was amplified from genomic DNA, with two rounds of multiplex PCR being used for the amplification. First-round PCR, the initial amplification, used primers specific to each TRBV and TRBJ gene. One entry per CDR3 protein results from TCRdb running MiXCR on the multiplex PCR reads. This sample has tens of thousands of distinct CDR3 sequences, with roughly 25% found just once. The starting material was PBMCs, obtained before or after stereotactic body radiation therapy (not recorded which). These TCRs come from a donor at least 50 years old with non-small cell lung cancer.

This clonotype was counted at least ten times. The gene calls are TRBV4-1 and TRBJ1-6, with D tentatively TRBD1 (6 bases). V shed 4 bases and J shed 4 bases, with 14 bases lying between them. This CDR3 is built from 16 residues. Looked up from germline, CDR1 is MGHRA and CDR2 is YSYEKL. The CDR3 loop reads CASSPDQGGYNSPLHF. The CDR3 coding sequence is TGCGCCAGCAGCCCAGATCAAGGGGGGTATAATTCACCCCTCCACTTT.

Ten or more counts support this clonotype. The chain is built from TRBV6-2 or TRBV6-3 and TRBJ2-5; TRBD2 matches 10 bases. The trim removed 7 bases at V and 5 bases at J, leaving 13 bases unmatched. The CDR3 loop spans 16 amino acids. The germline gives CDR1 MNHEY, CDR2 SVGEGT. The CDR3 bases are TGTGCCAGCACCGCCCTAGCGGGGGCCGAGAGTGAGACCCAGTACTTC. It is translated as CASTALAGAESETQYF.

Ten or more counts support this clonotype. The CDR3 does not end in the conserved phenylalanine or tryptophan, so this is likely a read error. The CDR3 nucleotides are TGTGCCAGCAAGCTGACTAGTTCTACGTCTTACGAGCAGTACCTC. Its protein product is CASKLTSSTSYEQYL. The V call is TRBV6-1, the J call TRBJ2-7; D may be TRBD2 (6 bases). The CDR3 sequence is 15 residues long. V was pared by 7 bases and J by 4 bases, with 20 bases between. CDR1 and CDR2 from the germline V gene are MNHNS and SASEGT.

Many counts were recorded for this clonotype. This rearrangement joins TRBV28 to TRBJ1-6; 7 bases line up with TRBD1. There are 15 residues in the CDR3. After removal of 5 bases from V and 7 bases from J, the junction contained 8 bases not matched to a gene. Germline CDR1 and CDR2: MDHEN and SYDVKM. CDR3 sequence (DNA): TGTGCCAGCAGTACGCCGGGACAGCTAAATTCACCCCTCCACTTT. Translation gives CASSTPGQLNSPLHF.

Ten or more counts support this clonotype. This rearrangement joins TRBV9 to TRBJ1-2; unclear D gene. The ends were cut back, 0 bases at V and 4 bases at J, with 13 bases in the middle. Germline lookup yields CDR1 SGDLS and CDR2 YYNGEE. This CDR3 has 15 residues. CDR3 residues: CASSVDGGGFYGYTF. In DNA, the CDR3 is TGTGCCAGCAGCGTAGATGGCGGAGGGTTCTATGGCTACACCTTC.

In its sample, this clonotype was seen many times. The chain uses TRBV24-1 and TRBJ2-3; D is possibly TRBD2 (6 bases). CDR3 length: 17 amino acids. The ends were cut back, 3 bases at V and 4 bases at J, with 19 bases in the middle. In germline, CDR1 is KGHDR, CDR2 SFDVKD. As DNA, the CDR3 is TGTGCCACCAGTGATGCAGCGGGTCACCTATCTCCAGATACGCAGTATTTT. Protein: CATSDAAGHLSPDTQYF.

Points on this clonotype: A much bigger clone sits one base away, suggesting this may be a read error. This rearrangement joins TRBV18 to TRBJ1-1, with D possibly TRBD1 on 6 matching bases. This CDR3 comprises 15 residues. Germline V gene sequence: CDR1 KGHSH, CDR2 LQKENI. This CDR3 is CASSLQTGVKTEAFF. The CDR3 DNA follows: TGTGCCAGCTCACTACAGACAGGAGTGAAAACTGAAGCTTTCTTT.

Worth noting for this clonotype: The junction shows a germline mismatch at one end, possibly a read error. V is TRBV27 and J is TRBJ2-7; D uncertain. In germline, CDR1 is MNHEY, CDR2 SMNVEV (reference sequence). This CDR3 region has 16 residues. The DNA for the CDR3 is TGTGCCAGCATTTTAATTATGATCCACCTCTCCTACGAGCAGTACTTC. Translation gives CASILIMIHLSYEQYF.

To note about this clonotype: Germline and junction disagree at one end, which may indicate a read error. The chain employs TRBV20-1 and TRBJ1-2; 7 positions agree with TRBD1. CDR1 DFQATT and CDR2 SNEGSKA come from the germline V gene (reference sequence). The CDR3 totals 15 residues. CDR3 sequence (DNA): TGCGGTGCTCTCCCGCCTGGACAGGTCAACTATGGCTACACCTTC. Its protein is CGALPPGQVNYGYTF.

As regards this clonotype: A much larger clone sits a single nucleotide away, making a read error possible. The chain links TRBV5-1 to TRBJ1-4; TRBD1 might be the D (5 bases). This CDR3 spans 17 amino acids. From germline, CDR1 is SGHRS and CDR2 YFSETQ. The CDR3 reads CASSFGLSGGTNEKLIF. CDR3 bases: TGCGCCAGCAGCTTTGGACTCAGCGGGGGTACTAATGAAAAACTGATTTTT.

Worth noting for this clonotype: It differs at one base from a far larger clone, so likely a read error. The rearrangement joins TRBV6-4 to TRBJ2-7, with 8 bases lining up with TRBD1. The length of the CDR3 is 15 residues. V lost 7 bases and J lost 2; bases outside the gene matches: 10. The germline CDR1 and CDR2 sequences are MRHNA and SNTAGT. CDR3 residues: CASITGGSPPYEQYF. The CDR3 DNA reads as TGTGCCAGCATAACAGGGGGGTCACCCCCCTACGAGCAGTACTTC.

This clonotype was counted many times. V gene TRBV3-1 combines with J gene TRBJ1-3; no clear D. Trimming shortened V by 4 bases and J by 0 bases, and 10 bases separated the two germline ends. Germline V gives CDR1 LGHDT, CDR2 YNNKEL (reference sequence). The CDR3 contains 15 residues. The CDR3 spells CASSPSSSSGNTIYF. For the CDR3, the DNA is TGTGCCAGCAGCCCCTCATCGAGCTCTGGAAACACCATATATTTT. The full variable domain, in which reference TRBV3-1 and TRBJ1-3 provide the parts outside the CDR3, is DTAVSQTPKYLVTQMGNDKSIKCEQNLGHDTMYWYKQDSKKFLKIMFSYNNKELIINETVPNRFSPKSPDKAHLNLHINSLELGDSAVYFCASSPSSSSGNTIYFGEGSWLTVV.

This clonotype was seen at least ten times. This rearrangement joins TRBV5-1 to TRBJ2-5; TRBD2 agrees at 8 bases. V was clipped by 5 bases and J by 5 bases; unmatched bases: 8. This CDR3 has 14 residues. Germline CDR1 SGHRS, CDR2 YFSETQ. CDR3 loop: CASRLTSAGETQYF. The CDR3 nucleotides read TGCGCCAGCAGGCTGACTAGCGCTGGCGAGACCCAGTACTTC.

This clonotype was observed many times. The gene calls are TRBV6-2 or TRBV6-3 and TRBJ1-5, with 9 bases that match TRBD1. The CDR3 spans 12 residues. Germline CDR1 is MNHEY and CDR2 is SVGEGT. V lost 8 bases to trimming and J lost 7 bases; unmatched junction nucleotides: 3. The CDR3 region is CASGTGWQPQHF. The CDR3 coding sequence is TGTGCCAGCGGGACAGGGTGGCAGCCCCAGCATTTT.

This clonotype has a count of ten or more. The V gene is TRBV28, the J gene TRBJ2-1, with no clear D. Trimming stripped 8 bases from V and 3 bases from J, with 11 bases between. The CDR3 is made up of 13 amino acids. The germline V gene encodes CDR1 MDHEN and CDR2 SYDVKM. CDR3: CASLTENYNEQFF. CDR3 sequence (DNA): TGTGCCAGCCTTACAGAAAACTACAATGAGCAGTTCTTC. The variable domain in full, with the rest retrieved from reference TRBV28 and TRBJ2-1, is DVKVTQSSRYLVKRTGEKVFLECVQDMDHENMFWYRQDPGLGLRLIYFSYDVKMKEKGDIPEGYSVSREKKERFSLILESASTNQTSMYLCASLTENYNEQFFGPGTRLTVL.

With respect to this clonotype: The missing conserved phenylalanine or tryptophan at the end of this CDR3 makes a read error likely. The V gene is TRBV28, the J gene TRBJ1-2; 8 nucleotides match TRBD1. This CDR3 is 14 amino acids long. From germline, CDR1 is MDHEN and CDR2 SYDVKM. V was pared by 10 bases and J by 5 bases, with 12 bases of the junction left unmatched. Here the CDR3 DNA reads TGTGCCACTTACGCCTCAGGGGGCGCATATGGCTACACCCTC. Translating gives CATYASGGAYGYTL.

This clonotype was detected many times. This chain connects TRBV18 to TRBJ1-2, with D possibly being TRBD1 (6 bases). In germline, CDR1 is KGHSH, CDR2 LQKENI. Trimming shortened V by 4 bases and J by 0 bases, and 12 bases separated the two germline ends. This CDR3 has 15 amino acids. Here the CDR3 reads CASSRDTTANYGYTF. The CDR3 DNA sequence: TGTGCCAGCTCACGGGACACTACAGCTAACTATGGCTACACCTTC. The variable domain in full, completed from reference TRBV18 and TRBJ1-2, reads NAGVMQNPRHLVRRRGQEARLRCSPMKGHSHVYWYRQLPEEGLKFMVYLQKENIIDESGMPKERFSAEFPKEGPSILRIQQVVRGDSAAYFCASSRDTTANYGYTFGSGTRLTVV.

This clonotype was seen at least ten times. This CDR3 reads CASSPRINYGYTF. CDR3 DNA sequence: TGTGCCAGCAGCCCCCGCATCAACTATGGCTACACCTTC. The rearrangement uses TRBV13 and TRBJ1-2; no definite D call. V lost 5 bases to trimming and J lost 2 bases, with 9 bases between them. In germline, CDR1 is PRHDT, CDR2 FYEKMQ (reference sequence). This CDR3 has 13 residues.

This clonotype was observed at least ten times. The chain employs TRBV28 and TRBJ1-6; no reliable D call. There are 13 residues in the CDR3. From germline, CDR1 is MDHEN and CDR2 SYDVKM. V was cut by 3 bases and J by 7 bases, with 7 bases left in between. In DNA form, the CDR3 reads TGTGCCAGCAGTTTTGCGGGGAATTCACCCCTCCACTTT. Translation gives CASSFAGNSPLHF.

The sample holds many counts of this clonotype. The chain is built from TRBV12-3 or TRBV12-4 and TRBJ1-2; maybe TRBD1 (5 bases). This CDR3 is built from 15 residues. V was pared by 3 bases and J by 3 bases, with 14 bases between. The CDR3 protein is CASSFRTPTYYGYTF. CDR3 DNA: TGTGCCAGCAGTTTTAGGACACCAACCTACTATGGCTACACCTTC.

V gene TRBV7-2 combines with J gene TRBJ2-5, with D possibly matching TRBD1 (6 bases). Trimming cost V 6 bases and J 2 bases, with 19 bases left between them. In germline, CDR1 is SGHTA, CDR2 FQGNSA. The CDR3 extends over 16 amino acids. For the CDR3, the DNA is TGTGCCAGCAGTTTTAGAGGCCAGGGGCTGCAAGAGACCCAGTACTTC. This codes for CASSFRGQGLQETQYF.

In its sample, this clonotype was seen many times. The chain employs TRBV27 and TRBJ1-2; perhaps TRBD1 as D (5 bases). The germline gives CDR1 MNHEY, CDR2 SMNVEV (reference sequence). V was trimmed by 6 bases and J by 2 bases, leaving 7 bases between them. This CDR3 region has 12 residues. CDR3 loop: CASRGVNYGYTF. CDR3 nucleotides: TGTGCCAGCAGGGGGGTGAACTATGGCTACACCTTC.

At least ten counts were recorded for this clonotype. The chain couples TRBV3-1 to TRBJ2-5; D gene uncertain. V lost 8 bases and J lost 2, with 3 bases in between. In germline, CDR1 is LGHDT, CDR2 YNNKEL (reference sequence). This CDR3 contains 10 residues. CDR3: CASGQETQYF. CDR3 nucleotides: TGTGCCAGCGGGCAAGAGACCCAGTACTTC.

This clonotype was counted ten times or more. The J gene is TRBJ1-5, the V gene TRBV28; maybe TRBD1 (5 bases). The CDR3 totals 15 residues. V was shortened by 3 bases and J by 5 bases, with 14 bases between the two germline ends. Germline-derived CDR1 and CDR2 are MDHEN and SYDVKM. CDR3 sequence (DNA): TGTGCCAGCAGTTTCCCCTGGCGGGGCCATCAGCCCCAGCATTTT. Translation gives CASSFPWRGHQPQHF.

On this clonotype itself: It may be a read error: a sequence one base away is much more abundant. The rearrangement uses TRBV13 and TRBJ1-1, with D tentatively TRBD1 (6 bases). The CDR3 spans 15 residues. Germline CDR1 and CDR2: PRHDT and FYEKMQ (reference sequence). This chain's CDR3 is CASSHLQGVVAEALF. CDR3 nucleotide sequence: TGTGCCAGCAGCCATTTACAGGGTGTGGTAGCTGAAGCTCTCTTT.

This clonotype was detected ten times or more. It may be a read error: a sequence one base away is much more abundant. V gene TRBV30 combines with J gene TRBJ2-2; weak D call: TRBD1 (6 bases). The CDR3 spans 15 residues. The germline gives CDR1 GTSNPN, CDR2 SVGIG (reference sequence). CDR3 region: CAWRGAQSQPGEPFF. The DNA of the CDR3 is TGTGCCTGGAGGGGGGCCCAGTCCCAGCCCGGGGAGCCGTTTTTT.

Regarding this clonotype: A much bigger clone sits one base away, suggesting this may be a read error. This chain connects TRBV3-1 to TRBJ2-7; TRBD2 is a possible D gene (5 bases). Trimming cost V 6 bases and J 4 bases, with 16 bases left between them. The germline V gene has CDR1 LGHDT and CDR2 YNNKEL (reference sequence). This CDR3 spans 14 amino acids. CDR3 in amino acids: CASRSSRRLYEQYF. In DNA form, the CDR3 reads TGTGCCAGCAGGTCTAGCCGGAGACTTTACGAGCAGTACTTC.

The sample holds many counts of this clonotype. V and J are TRBV12-3 or TRBV12-4 and TRBJ2-5, with 8 bases lining up with TRBD2. This CDR3 is built from 15 residues. V was clipped by 7 bases and J by 4 bases; unmatched bases: 11. CDR3 loop: CASKMGGGPGETQYF. CDR3 coding DNA: TGTGCCAGCAAGATGGGCGGGGGGCCCGGAGAGACCCAGTACTTC.

This clonotype was counted at least ten times. J is TRBJ1-6 and V is TRBV11-2; 8 bases match TRBD1. From germline, CDR1 is SGHAT and CDR2 FQNNGV. The CDR3 contains 14 residues. The V gene end was trimmed by 5 bases and the J gene end by 9 bases; junction bases not matched to a gene: 6. Written as DNA, the CDR3 is TGTGCCAGCAGCCCAGGGGGCATGAGTTCACCCCTCCACTTT. Translated: CASSPGGMSSPLHF.